A selection of T cell receptor beta chains follows, all from one sample in a study of T cell changes during pregnancy in multiple sclerosis. Sequencing used immunoSEQ multiplex PCR; TCRdb keeps in-frame clones, though not all of them. This table holds approximately 100,000 clones, 85% to 95% found once. The sequenced sample was peripheral blood, obtained in the second trimester of pregnancy. These TCRs come from a female donor with multiple sclerosis, enrolled in a pregnancy study. CDR3s include the opening cysteine and the closing phenylalanine or tryptophan. Each record gives: D gene, V gene, clone size, J gene, CDR3 DNA, CDR3 protein. A D gene is named only where the DNA matches it firmly. The size of a clone is reported for some rows only, either as once, few or many, or as a class for expanded clones.

d_gene: NA
v_gene: TRBV6-4
abundance: NA
j_gene: TRBJ2-3
CDR3nt: TGTGCCAGCAGTGTGGGGGGAAGCACAGATACGCAGTATTTT
CDR3aa: CASSVGGSTDTQYF

d_gene: NA
v_gene: TRBV5-6
abundance: NA
j_gene: TRBJ2-3
CDR3nt: TGTGCCAGCAGCTTGGCTAGTGGGGATACGCAGTATTTT
CDR3aa: CASSLASGDTQYF

d_gene: NA
v_gene: TRBV5-1
abundance: NA
j_gene: TRBJ2-7
CDR3nt: TGCGCCAGCAGCTCAGGGGGGACGGCTTCCTACGAGCAGTACTTC
CDR3aa: CASSSGGTASYEQYF

d_gene: NA
v_gene: TRBV10-2
abundance: NA
j_gene: TRBJ2-3
CDR3nt: TGCGCCAGCAGACCCTCCAGGTTTAGCACAGATACGCAGTATTTT
CDR3aa: CASRPSRFSTDTQYF

d_gene: TRBD1
v_gene: TRBV19
abundance: NA
j_gene: TRBJ1-2
CDR3nt: TGTGCCAGTAGTATCGTCCGGGTTGGGACAGGGGGCGCCGGGGCTTATGGCTACACCTTC
CDR3aa: CASSIVRVGTGGAGAYGYTF

d_gene: NA
v_gene: TRBV6-1
abundance: NA
j_gene: TRBJ1-2
CDR3nt: TGTGCCAGCAGTAGTAAGGAGAACTATGGCTACACCTTC
CDR3aa: CASSSKENYGYTF

d_gene: TRBD1
v_gene: TRBV10-3
abundance: NA
j_gene: TRBJ1-2
CDR3nt: TGTGCCATCAGCGGGGACAGGGATCAGACGCGCTACACCTTC
CDR3aa: CAISGDRDQTRYTF

d_gene: TRBD2
v_gene: TRBV6-4
abundance: NA
j_gene: TRBJ2-1
CDR3nt: TGTGCCAGCAGACCTTTTGCGAGCGGGGGTAACAATGAGCAGTTCTTC
CDR3aa: CASRPFASGGNNEQFF

d_gene: TRBD2
v_gene: TRBV4-1
abundance: NA
j_gene: TRBJ2-1
CDR3nt: TGCGCCAGCAGCCAGGGGCCAGCGGGAGGCAATGAGCAGTTCTTC
CDR3aa: CASSQGPAGGNEQFF

d_gene: NA
v_gene: TRBV21-1
abundance: NA
j_gene: TRBJ2-7
CDR3nt: TGTGCCAGCAACCCCCGGGCAGGCCCCGGGAGGGAGCAGTACTTC
CDR3aa: CASNPRAGPGREQYF

d_gene: NA
v_gene: TRBV5-1
abundance: NA
j_gene: TRBJ2-1
CDR3nt: TGCGCCAGCAGCTTCCTCGGTGGTCCCGGCTACAATGAGCAGTTCTTC
CDR3aa: CASSFLGGPGYNEQFF

d_gene: TRBD1
v_gene: TRBV18
abundance: NA
j_gene: TRBJ2-1
CDR3nt: TGTGCCAGCTCACCAAGGACAGGGAACTACAATGAGCAGTTCTTC
CDR3aa: CASSPRTGNYNEQFF

d_gene: NA
v_gene: TRBV6-1
abundance: once
j_gene: TRBJ1-3
CDR3nt: TGTGCCAGCAGTGAAGGGCGCTTGAGAGGGCTTGGAAACACCATATATTTT
CDR3aa: CASSEGRLRGLGNTIYF

d_gene: NA
v_gene: TRBV28
abundance: NA
j_gene: TRBJ1-5
CDR3nt: TGTGCCAGCGATCCCGGGGGGCACGTCCTCCTAGGGCAGCCCCAGCATTTT
CDR3aa: CASDPGGHVLLGQPQHF

d_gene: NA
v_gene: TRBV11-2
abundance: NA
j_gene: TRBJ1-6
CDR3nt: TGTGCCAGCAGCCTTACTGGGGGCAGGGGCAGGTCACCCCTCCACTTT
CDR3aa: CASSLTGGRGRSPLHF

d_gene: TRBD1
v_gene: TRBV2
abundance: NA
j_gene: TRBJ1-5
CDR3nt: TGTGCCAGCGGACAGGATGGGGGTCAGCCCCAGCATTTT
CDR3aa: CASGQDGGQPQHF

d_gene: NA
v_gene: TRBV27
abundance: NA
j_gene: TRBJ2-3
CDR3nt: TGTGCCAGCAGTTTATTCTCTGGGGAGCTACTCTTT
CDR3aa: CASSLFSGELLF

d_gene: NA
v_gene: TRBV7-3
abundance: NA
j_gene: TRBJ2-3
CDR3nt: TGTGCCAGCAGCTTAGGAGCGAATCGGGGCACAGATACGCAGTATTTT
CDR3aa: CASSLGANRGTDTQYF

d_gene: NA
v_gene: TRBV6-1
abundance: NA
j_gene: TRBJ2-3
CDR3nt: TGTGCCAGTCGAGCGGACCCCCTTAGAGATACGCAGTATTTT
CDR3aa: CASRADPLRDTQYF

d_gene: TRBD1
v_gene: TRBV6-1
abundance: NA
j_gene: TRBJ1-5
CDR3nt: TGTGCCAGCAGTGCCTACCGAGGGACAGGGGGACAGCCCCAGCATTTT
CDR3aa: CASSAYRGTGGQPQHF

d_gene: NA
v_gene: TRBV15
abundance: NA
j_gene: TRBJ1-2
CDR3nt: TGTGCCACCAGCAGAGATGTGGGGCCCTATGGCTACACCTTC
CDR3aa: CATSRDVGPYGYTF

d_gene: NA
v_gene: TRBV18
abundance: NA
j_gene: TRBJ2-1
CDR3nt: TGTGCCAGCTCACCCCTCGGGACAAAATCGAGCCATGAGCAGTTCTTC
CDR3aa: CASSPLGTKSSHEQFF

d_gene: TRBD1
v_gene: TRBV11-2
abundance: NA
j_gene: TRBJ2-7
CDR3nt: TGTGCCAGCAGTGAAGTGACAGGGGTCTACGAGCAGTACTTC
CDR3aa: CASSEVTGVYEQYF

d_gene: NA
v_gene: TRBV27
abundance: NA
j_gene: TRBJ2-5
CDR3nt: TGTGCCAGCAGCCCCCTCGGTGGGACCCAGTACTTC
CDR3aa: CASSPLGGTQYF

d_gene: TRBD1
v_gene: TRBV7-2
abundance: NA
j_gene: TRBJ1-4
CDR3nt: TGTGCCAGCAGCCAACAGGGGGCGGAGGAAAAACTGTTTTTT
CDR3aa: CASSQQGAEEKLFF

d_gene: TRBD1
v_gene: TRBV28
abundance: NA
j_gene: TRBJ2-2
CDR3nt: TGTGCCAGCAGTCCCTCCGGGACAGAGAACACCGGGGAGCTGTTTTTT
CDR3aa: CASSPSGTENTGELFF

d_gene: TRBD1
v_gene: TRBV9
abundance: few
j_gene: TRBJ1-3
CDR3nt: TGTGCCAGCAGCGTAGAGGGGGCATTGAACACCATATATTTT
CDR3aa: CASSVEGALNTIYF

d_gene: NA
v_gene: TRBV7-2
abundance: NA
j_gene: TRBJ1-2
CDR3nt: TGTGCCAGCAGCTTAGGCAGGCAGAACTATGGCTACACCTTC
CDR3aa: CASSLGRQNYGYTF

d_gene: TRBD1
v_gene: TRBV11-1
abundance: NA
j_gene: TRBJ1-1
CDR3nt: TGTGCCAGCAGCTCACGTAGGGGGCTTAAAAGCAACACTGAAGCTTTCTTT
CDR3aa: CASSSRRGLKSNTEAFF

d_gene: TRBD2
v_gene: TRBV27
abundance: NA
j_gene: TRBJ2-5
CDR3nt: TGTGCCAGCAGTTTACTAGCGGGAGGAGGGGAAGAGACCCAGTACTTC
CDR3aa: CASSLLAGGGEETQYF

d_gene: TRBD1
v_gene: TRBV7-3
abundance: NA
j_gene: TRBJ1-1
CDR3nt: TGTGCCAGCAGTAGGGACAGGAACACTGAAGCTTTCTTT
CDR3aa: CASSRDRNTEAFF

d_gene: TRBD1
v_gene: TRBV7-8
abundance: NA
j_gene: TRBJ2-3
CDR3nt: TGTGCCAGCAGCTTAGAAACTAGAGGGGGCGCAGATACGCAGTATTTT
CDR3aa: CASSLETRGGADTQYF

d_gene: NA
v_gene: TRBV9
abundance: NA
j_gene: TRBJ2-1
CDR3nt: TGTGCCAGCAGCGCCCTCGACTCCGTGGAGCAGTTCTTC
CDR3aa: CASSALDSVEQFF

d_gene: NA
v_gene: TRBV7-2
abundance: NA
j_gene: TRBJ2-3
CDR3nt: TGTGCCAGCAGCTTAATACGCGGTACAGATACGCAGTATTTT
CDR3aa: CASSLIRGTDTQYF

d_gene: TRBD1
v_gene: TRBV5-6
abundance: NA
j_gene: TRBJ1-5
CDR3nt: TGTGCCAGCAGCTTGAACAGGGGGCTTCTTCAGCCCCAGCATTTT
CDR3aa: CASSLNRGLLQPQHF

d_gene: NA
v_gene: TRBV11-2
abundance: few
j_gene: TRBJ1-1
CDR3nt: TGTGCCAGCAGTTACAGCGGCGGGAACACTGAAGCTTTCTTT
CDR3aa: CASSYSGGNTEAFF

d_gene: NA
v_gene: TRBV7-9
abundance: NA
j_gene: TRBJ2-3
CDR3nt: TGTGCCAGCAGCTTAGCGCGCGATACGCAGTATTTT
CDR3aa: CASSLARDTQYF

d_gene: NA
v_gene: TRBV7-9
abundance: NA
j_gene: TRBJ1-2
CDR3nt: TGTGCCAGCAGCTTAGGGTCCGCAGGGACTAACTATGGCTACACCTTC
CDR3aa: CASSLGSAGTNYGYTF

d_gene: TRBD2
v_gene: TRBV30
abundance: NA
j_gene: TRBJ2-3
CDR3nt: TGTGCCTGGAGTGTTTGGGCGGGAGCTGTGACAGATACGCAGTATTTT
CDR3aa: CAWSVWAGAVTDTQYF

d_gene: NA
v_gene: TRBV6-9
abundance: once
j_gene: TRBJ2-3
CDR3nt: TGTGCCAGCAGTTATCTCCCAGTATCTAGCACAGATACGCAGTATTTT
CDR3aa: CASSYLPVSSTDTQYF

d_gene: NA
v_gene: TRBV2
abundance: NA
j_gene: TRBJ2-5
CDR3nt: TGTGCCAGCAGTGTTCGAGGAGGAGAGACCCAGTACTTC
CDR3aa: CASSVRGGETQYF

d_gene: NA
v_gene: TRBV6-1
abundance: NA
j_gene: TRBJ2-3
CDR3nt: TGTGCCGCCTGCCGCGGGCACACAGATACGCAGTATTTT
CDR3aa: CAACRGHTDTQYF

d_gene: NA
v_gene: TRBV19
abundance: NA
j_gene: TRBJ2-3
CDR3nt: TGTGCCAGTAGTATAAGGCGGGGCCTCAGCACAGATACGCAGTATTTT
CDR3aa: CASSIRRGLSTDTQYF

d_gene: TRBD1
v_gene: TRBV28
abundance: NA
j_gene: TRBJ1-1
CDR3nt: TGTGCCAGCACCCTCAGGGGGGCAGGGGGACCTGAAGCTTTCTTT
CDR3aa: CASTLRGAGGPEAFF

d_gene: TRBD2
v_gene: TRBV7-2
abundance: NA
j_gene: TRBJ2-1
CDR3nt: TGTGCCAGCAGCTCTCAGCGGGGCGCTTACAATGAGCAGTTCTTC
CDR3aa: CASSSQRGAYNEQFF